The source of this T cell receptor beta chain is a study of cytomegalovirus exposure and HLA in healthy donors. Study-wide results and limits: Cytomegalovirus-associated TCR beta chains were listed, numbering 150 to 200. Diagnosis of cytomegalovirus status made by the classifier reportedly showed high specificity and sensitivity. HLA-A and HLA-B allele assignments for most subjects were reportedly predicted accurately using TCR beta sequences.

With regard to this clone: What it binds is not known.

The PCR ran on 60 Vbeta and 13 Jbeta primers. Using immunoSEQ multiplex PCR, the repertoire was profiled, and TCRdb retains in-frame clones only, with some absent. The table includes 150,000 to 180,000 clones, approximately 80% detected once. Donors consisted of healthy bone marrow donors. The material sequenced was PBMCs. The source of this sequence is a man aged 30 to 45 in good health and CMV-seropositive.

This CDR3 reads CASSFVGLADTDTQYF. The DNA for the CDR3 is TGTGCCAGCAGTTTCGTCGGACTAGCGGACACAGATACGCAGTATTTT. The genes are TRBV27 and TRBJ2-3, with TRBD2 identical over 10 bases. V shed 3 bases, J shed 2 bases, and the junction held 5 bases outside the gene matches. The germline V gene encodes CDR1 MNHEY and CDR2 SMNVEV (reference sequence). This CDR3 has 16 residues.